A selection of T cell receptor beta chains follows, all from one sample in a study of T cells after yellow fever vaccination. Using its own MiXCR run on the 5' RACE reads, TCRdb lists one record per CDR3 protein. The sample consists of under 100,000 distinct CDR3 sequences, less than 6% of them appearing once. Sequences were derived from CD8+ T cells sorted from PBMCs, sampled 10 days after the yellow fever booster vaccination. The receptors derive from a young man who received the YFV17D yellow fever vaccine. CDR3s include the opening cysteine and the closing phenylalanine or tryptophan. D genes are given only for firm matches. Expanded clones get a size class; other rows say once, few or many, or leave the size out.

abundance: NA
d_gene: TRBD1
v_gene: TRBV5-4
j_gene: TRBJ1-1
CDR3aa: CASSLAGGNWEAFF
CDR3nt: TGTGCCAGCAGCTTGGCAGGGGGGAACTGGGAAGCTTTCTTT

abundance: many
d_gene: NA
v_gene: TRBV3-1
j_gene: TRBJ2-1
CDR3aa: CASSQERGREILNEQFF
CDR3nt: TGTGCCAGCAGCCAAGAAAGAGGCCGGGAAATTCTCAATGAGCAGTTCTTC

abundance: NA
d_gene: NA
v_gene: TRBV5-4
j_gene: TRBJ1-3
CDR3aa: CASSRGGGNTIYF
CDR3nt: TGTGCCAGCAGCAGGGGCGGTGGAAACACCATATATTTT

abundance: NA
d_gene: NA
v_gene: TRBV24-1
j_gene: TRBJ2-5
CDR3aa: CATSQDSQETQYF
CDR3nt: TGTGCCACCAGCCAGGACTCCCAAGAGACCCAGTACTTC

abundance: many
d_gene: NA
v_gene: TRBV2
j_gene: TRBJ1-1
CDR3aa: CASQGNTEAFF
CDR3nt: TGTGCCAGCCAGGGGAACACTGAAGCTTTCTTT

abundance: NA
d_gene: TRBD1
v_gene: TRBV7-2
j_gene: TRBJ1-5
CDR3aa: CASRRGSGGMDQPQHF
CDR3nt: TGTGCCAGCAGAAGGGGATCAGGGGGTATGGATCAGCCCCAGCATTTT

abundance: few
d_gene: NA
v_gene: TRBV27
j_gene: TRBJ2-2
CDR3aa: CASKVALDTGELFF
CDR3nt: TGTGCCAGCAAGGTGGCCCTGGACACCGGGGAGCTGTTTTTT

abundance: NA
d_gene: NA
v_gene: TRBV10-3
j_gene: TRBJ2-3
CDR3aa: CAIRSESTDTKYF
CDR3nt: TGTGCCATCAGGTCAGAAAGCACAGATACGAAGTATTTT

abundance: few
d_gene: NA
v_gene: TRBV5-6
j_gene: TRBJ2-3
CDR3aa: CASSLGQFTDTQYF
CDR3nt: TGTGCCAGCAGCTTGGGACAATTCACAGATACGCAGTATTTT

abundance: few
d_gene: TRBD2
v_gene: TRBV12-3/TRBV12-4
j_gene: TRBJ2-3
CDR3aa: CASSLGLTSGRTDTQYF
CDR3nt: TGTGCCAGCAGTTTAGGCTTGACTAGCGGCCGCACAGATACGCAGTATTTT

abundance: few
d_gene: NA
v_gene: TRBV29-1
j_gene: TRBJ1-2
CDR3aa: CSASPVNYGYTF
CDR3nt: TGCAGCGCGAGCCCTGTCAACTATGGCTACACCTTC

abundance: many
d_gene: NA
v_gene: TRBV25-1
j_gene: TRBJ2-6
CDR3aa: CASSAQGSSGANVLTF
CDR3nt: TGTGCCAGCAGTGCTCAGGGAAGCTCTGGGGCCAACGTCCTGACTTTC

abundance: NA
d_gene: NA
v_gene: TRBV12-3/TRBV12-4
j_gene: TRBJ2-7
CDR3aa: CASSLGDVGYEQYF
CDR3nt: TGTGCCAGCAGTTTGGGAGACGTAGGCTACGAGCAGTACTTC

abundance: many
d_gene: NA
v_gene: TRBV6-6
j_gene: TRBJ2-1
CDR3aa: CASSYSIQLDSPYNEQFF
CDR3nt: TGTGCCAGCAGTTACTCGATCCAGTTGGACAGCCCGTACAATGAGCAGTTCTTC

abundance: NA
d_gene: TRBD1
v_gene: TRBV7-3
j_gene: TRBJ2-2
CDR3aa: CASSPEGQGNTGELFF
CDR3nt: TGTGCCAGCAGCCCGGAGGGACAGGGGAACACCGGGGAGCTGTTTTTT

abundance: few
d_gene: TRBD1
v_gene: TRBV12-3/TRBV12-4
j_gene: TRBJ2-5
CDR3aa: CASTKTGEVQETQYF
CDR3nt: TGTGCCAGCACCAAGACAGGGGAGGTCCAAGAGACCCAGTACTTC

abundance: few
d_gene: NA
v_gene: TRBV19
j_gene: TRBJ1-5
CDR3aa: CASSMSRRDQPQHF
CDR3nt: TGTGCCAGTAGTATGTCGCGAAGGGATCAGCCCCAGCATTTT

abundance: NA
d_gene: NA
v_gene: TRBV14
j_gene: TRBJ1-6
CDR3aa: CASSLGRRPPSPLHF
CDR3nt: TGTGCCAGCAGCCTAGGGAGACGGCCGCCTTCACCCCTCCACTTT

abundance: many
d_gene: NA
v_gene: TRBV4-3
j_gene: TRBJ1-2
CDR3aa: CASSQDREPYGYTF
CDR3nt: TGCGCCAGCAGCCAGGATCGGGAGCCTTATGGCTACACCTTC

abundance: NA
d_gene: NA
v_gene: TRBV12-3/TRBV12-4
j_gene: TRBJ2-5
CDR3aa: CASSSDYRETQYF
CDR3nt: TGTGCCAGCAGTTCGGACTACAGAGAGACCCAGTACTTC

abundance: few
d_gene: NA
v_gene: TRBV7-2
j_gene: TRBJ1-1
CDR3aa: CASSLRATEAFF
CDR3nt: TGTGCCAGCAGCCTCAGGGCTACTGAAGCTTTCTTT

abundance: many
d_gene: NA
v_gene: TRBV7-3
j_gene: TRBJ2-2
CDR3aa: CASSFNGVGTGELFF
CDR3nt: TGTGCCAGCAGCTTCAACGGAGTAGGCACCGGGGAGCTGTTTTTT

abundance: few
d_gene: NA
v_gene: TRBV29-1
j_gene: TRBJ1-2
CDR3aa: CSVDLARSNYGYTF
CDR3nt: TGCAGCGTTGACCTTGCCAGGTCTAACTATGGCTACACCTTC

abundance: NA
d_gene: NA
v_gene: TRBV4-1
j_gene: TRBJ2-7
CDR3aa: CASSYVVPDAEQYF
CDR3nt: TGCGCCAGCTCTTACGTAGTCCCAGACGCCGAGCAGTACTTC

abundance: NA
d_gene: NA
v_gene: TRBV19
j_gene: TRBJ1-2
CDR3aa: CASVQAKSSYGYTF
CDR3nt: TGTGCCAGTGTACAGGCCAAATCCTCCTATGGCTACACCTTC

abundance: NA
d_gene: NA
v_gene: TRBV6-2/TRBV6-3
j_gene: TRBJ1-5
CDR3aa: CASGLNSNQPQHF
CDR3nt: TGTGCCAGCGGACTGAATAGCAATCAGCCCCAGCATTTT

abundance: few
d_gene: NA
v_gene: TRBV19
j_gene: TRBJ2-7
CDR3aa: CASSVQDSYEQYF
CDR3nt: TGTGCCAGTAGTGTGCAGGATTCCTACGAGCAGTACTTC

abundance: NA
d_gene: NA
v_gene: TRBV20-1
j_gene: TRBJ2-1
CDR3aa: CSAWTIKNEQFF
CDR3nt: TGCAGTGCTTGGACTATAAAGAATGAGCAGTTCTTC

abundance: NA
d_gene: NA
v_gene: TRBV14
j_gene: TRBJ2-3
CDR3aa: CASSQEEYYWTVTSTDTQYF
CDR3nt: TGTGCCAGCAGCCAAGAGGAATACTACTGGACAGTTACTAGCACAGATACGCAGTATTTT

abundance: many
d_gene: TRBD1
v_gene: TRBV9
j_gene: TRBJ1-2
CDR3aa: CASSAGGPTNYGYTF
CDR3nt: TGTGCCAGCAGCGCAGGGGGACCGACTAACTATGGCTACACCTTC

abundance: NA
d_gene: NA
v_gene: TRBV10-3
j_gene: TRBJ2-6
CDR3aa: CAISGTKGLGANVLTF
CDR3nt: TGTGCCATCAGTGGTACGAAAGGGCTTGGGGCCAACGTCCTGACTTTC

abundance: many
d_gene: TRBD2
v_gene: TRBV4-3
j_gene: TRBJ2-1
CDR3aa: CASSPWGASGGQRYNEQFF
CDR3nt: TGCGCCAGCAGCCCTTGGGGGGCTAGCGGGGGCCAGAGGTACAATGAGCAGTTCTTC

abundance: many
d_gene: NA
v_gene: TRBV3-1
j_gene: TRBJ2-1
CDR3aa: CASSHFLLDLRSYNEQFF
CDR3nt: TGTGCCAGCAGCCATTTTCTCCTGGACCTCCGCTCCTACAATGAGCAGTTCTTC

abundance: many
d_gene: NA
v_gene: TRBV29-1
j_gene: TRBJ2-3
CDR3aa: CSFEDGSTDTQYF
CDR3nt: TGCAGCTTTGAGGACGGATCCACAGATACGCAGTATTTT

abundance: many
d_gene: NA
v_gene: TRBV7-2
j_gene: TRBJ2-7
CDR3aa: CASSSSNPYEQYF
CDR3nt: TGTGCCAGCAGCTCCTCAAATCCCTACGAGCAGTACTTC

abundance: NA
d_gene: TRBD1
v_gene: TRBV7-6
j_gene: TRBJ2-7
CDR3aa: CASSWDSTYEQYF
CDR3nt: TGTGCCAGCAGCTGGGACAGTACCTACGAGCAGTACTTC

abundance: few
d_gene: NA
v_gene: TRBV7-2
j_gene: TRBJ1-1
CDR3aa: CASSLGDSYTEAFF
CDR3nt: TGTGCCAGCAGCTTAGGTGACTCTTACACTGAAGCTTTCTTT

abundance: many
d_gene: TRBD1
v_gene: TRBV9
j_gene: TRBJ2-3
CDR3aa: CASSGDRAGADTQYF
CDR3nt: TGTGCCAGCAGCGGGGACAGGGCGGGGGCAGATACGCAGTATTTT

abundance: NA
d_gene: NA
v_gene: TRBV5-1
j_gene: TRBJ2-1
CDR3aa: CASSPRIGGINNEQFF
CDR3nt: TGCGCCAGCAGTCCCCGCATCGGGGGCATAAACAATGAGCAGTTCTTC

abundance: NA
d_gene: TRBD1
v_gene: TRBV4-3
j_gene: TRBJ1-2
CDR3aa: CASSPLGRGSPLRYGYTF
CDR3nt: TGCGCCAGCAGCCCCCTCGGCAGGGGGTCTCCTCTGCGCTATGGCTACACCTTC

abundance: many
d_gene: NA
v_gene: TRBV10-3
j_gene: TRBJ2-3
CDR3aa: CAISEFARLVADTQYF
CDR3nt: TGTGCCATCAGTGAGTTCGCTCGTCTGGTGGCAGATACGCAGTATTTT

abundance: few
d_gene: NA
v_gene: TRBV9
j_gene: TRBJ1-1
CDR3aa: CASSVVMGARAEAFF
CDR3nt: TGTGCCAGCAGCGTAGTAATGGGGGCGCGGGCTGAAGCTTTCTTT

abundance: few
d_gene: NA
v_gene: TRBV18
j_gene: TRBJ1-1
CDR3aa: CASSPSRYRTMNTEAFF
CDR3nt: TGTGCCAGCTCTCCCTCCCGGTATCGGACGATGAACACTGAAGCTTTCTTT

abundance: many
d_gene: NA
v_gene: TRBV25-1
j_gene: TRBJ2-3
CDR3aa: CASSGQGSSDTQYF
CDR3nt: TGTGCCAGCAGTGGGCAGGGATCTTCAGATACGCAGTATTTT

abundance: NA
d_gene: TRBD1
v_gene: TRBV19
j_gene: TRBJ1-5
CDR3aa: CASSQPGQGANQPQHF
CDR3nt: TGTGCCAGTAGTCAACCGGGACAGGGGGCCAATCAGCCCCAGCATTTT

abundance: few
d_gene: NA
v_gene: TRBV19
j_gene: TRBJ2-2
CDR3aa: CATRPKDTGELFF
CDR3nt: TGTGCCACCCGACCCAAGGACACCGGGGAGCTGTTTTTT

abundance: few
d_gene: NA
v_gene: TRBV19
j_gene: TRBJ1-1
CDR3aa: CASSIHPNTEAFF
CDR3nt: TGTGCCAGTAGTATACATCCGAACACTGAAGCTTTCTTT

abundance: few
d_gene: NA
v_gene: TRBV9
j_gene: TRBJ1-1
CDR3aa: CASSASREGSNTEAFF
CDR3nt: TGTGCCAGCAGCGCCAGCCGCGAGGGTTCGAACACTGAAGCTTTCTTT

abundance: NA
d_gene: NA
v_gene: TRBV9
j_gene: TRBJ1-2
CDR3aa: CASTLGSSNYGYTF
CDR3nt: TGTGCCAGCACCCTAGGGTCTTCTAACTATGGCTACACCTTC

abundance: many
d_gene: NA
v_gene: TRBV28
j_gene: TRBJ2-3
CDR3aa: CASSLGGPTQYF
CDR3nt: TGTGCCAGCAGTTTGGGGGGTCCTACGCAGTATTTT

abundance: NA
d_gene: NA
v_gene: TRBV28
j_gene: TRBJ2-5
CDR3aa: CASSFRRYRRETQYF
CDR3nt: TGTGCCAGCAGTTTCCGGAGGTATCGGCGAGAGACCCAGTACTTC

abundance: NA
d_gene: TRBD2
v_gene: TRBV11-2
j_gene: TRBJ2-1
CDR3aa: CASSLWASGVYNEQFF
CDR3nt: TGTGCCAGCAGCTTATGGGCTAGCGGGGTCTACAATGAGCAGTTCTTC

abundance: NA
d_gene: NA
v_gene: TRBV13
j_gene: TRBJ2-7
CDR3aa: CASSRTTGLVYEQYF
CDR3nt: TGTGCCAGCAGCCGAACCACAGGGTTGGTCTACGAGCAGTACTTC